The present T cell receptor (beta chain) was sequenced within a study of shared clonotypes between healthy human individuals (dated by TCRdb to 2018 to 2020). For the wider study: The cohort included three men and a couple of women between 18 and 49 years of age. Different laboratories and diverse techniques were used to prepare libraries and sequence TCR repertoires, to increase sequencing depth and limit assay-specific biases. Each donor's leukapheresis produced roughly between roughly 0.85 and 10 billion PBMCs. To estimate repertoire size and how much clonotypes are shared between individuals, the study performed deep sequencing of blood TCR repertoires from roughly five healthy adults.

Study-wide conclusions, independent of this receptor: Sampling was restricted to blood, and TCR repertoires in tissues likely differ from the TCR repertoires found in blood. Pairwise subsampling led to the expectation that sequencing depth would affect the degree of clonotype sharing among donors. The small number of donors limited the genetic and exposure-history diversity represented.

Regarding this clone: Its antigen is unknown. Within one base of it there is no much larger clone, and no base qualities were kept.

Using the deep immunoSEQ assay, TCR CDR3 regions were amplified from genomic DNA by multiplex PCR. For each cell subset, the extracted genomic DNA was distributed evenly across all wells of several immunoSEQ 96-well plates, and each plate served as one replicate. For unsorted PBMC, each replicate PCR was loaded with roughly 270 ng genomic DNA, equivalent to 30,000 or so T cell genomes. Ten immunoSEQ deep assay plates were used to sequence the unsorted PBMC genomic DNA. The purified libraries were quantified using a Qubit 3.0 fluorometer, sized with a Bioanalyzer 2100, and then quantified again using the KAPA Library Quantification kit. Each immunoSEQ 96-well plate was sequenced on its own single-read 150-cycle Illumina NextSeq 550 flow cell. Processing in the source paper ran as follows. Because the immunoSEQ output held only junctional sequences and lacked quality scores, the filtering could not match the filtering applied to full-length reads. Sequences were annotated with PyIR, a Python wrapper for IgBLAST v1.9, and V/J genes and CDR3 were assigned using IMGT germline references. Reads were filtered out if the reads had weak V/J assignments (E-value above 1e-6), no CDR3, stop codons, out-of-frame junctions, or ambiguous translated residues. A V3J clonotype was defined by an identical inferred V gene, J gene, and CDR3 amino acid sequence. Percentage overlap between repertoires was computed as shared unique clonotypes divided by the size of the smaller repertoire. RTK rarefaction, the Chao1 estimator, and Recon v2.1 estimates of unobserved clonotypes were used to assess repertoire richness. The immuneACCESS repertoire file appears here via TCRdb, limited to in-frame rearrangements. These files lack a portion of the clones; in checked studies, under half of the deficit traces to unresolved V genes, and the cause of the others is not known. V and J calls plus clone size are reproduced from that table; the DNA served to infer D and trimming. Here the sample has 400,000 to 600,000 clones; 75% to 80% occur a single time. Approximately 12% of the sample rests with the top ten.

There are 14 amino acids in the CDR3, from cysteine to phenylalanine inclusive. The entry retains the CDR3 DNA only, 42 bases that are in frame from base 1. The germline V gene yields SGDLS for CDR1 and YYNGEE for CDR2. Trimming at the junction amounts to 4 bases on V and 1 base on J, and the germline ends lie 12 bases apart. The donors were healthy, HIV-negative adults who had no recently reported acute infections or vaccinations. Every donor was a Caucasian adult living in Nashville, Tennessee, USA. In the unsorted samples, some 94 million PBMCs were counted, and genomic DNA was extracted using the QIAamp DNA Blood Mini kit. Blood was obtained by leukapheresis, after which PBMCs were separated by Ficoll-Histopaque density gradient centrifugation and cryopreserved in liquid nitrogen vapor phase.

The receptor chain draws on TRBV9 and TRBJ2-7; the D gene is not confidently resolved. Sequencing input: PBMCs. This clonotype was sampled from a woman aged 40 to 50 in good health. Some clones in this sample may be carry-over from other donors' samples. The CDR3 reads as follows: CASSPAVMSYEQYF. Read as DNA, the sequence is TGTGCCAGCAGCCCCGCCGTTATGTCCTACGAGCAGTACTTC.